This T cell receptor (beta chain) was identified in a study of blood T cell repertoires in COVID-19. Using immunoSEQ multiplex PCR, the repertoire was profiled, and TCRdb retains in-frame clones only, with some absent. Seen here are about 190,000 clones, 85% to 90% observed once, and the top ten hold under 5%. CDR1 ENHRY and CDR2 SYGVKD come from the germline V gene. V lost 3 bases, J lost 4 bases, and 3 bases stayed unmatched. This CDR3 comprises 15 residues. This clonotype was obtained from a human donor in a cohort sampled during active COVID-19. V and J are TRBV10-3 and TRBJ2-3; 11 bases are shared with TRBD2. Sequenced input: peripheral blood. The CDR3 region is CAISDLAGGSDTQYF. For the CDR3, the DNA is TGTGCCATCAGTGATCTAGCGGGAGGATCAGATACGCAGTATTTT.